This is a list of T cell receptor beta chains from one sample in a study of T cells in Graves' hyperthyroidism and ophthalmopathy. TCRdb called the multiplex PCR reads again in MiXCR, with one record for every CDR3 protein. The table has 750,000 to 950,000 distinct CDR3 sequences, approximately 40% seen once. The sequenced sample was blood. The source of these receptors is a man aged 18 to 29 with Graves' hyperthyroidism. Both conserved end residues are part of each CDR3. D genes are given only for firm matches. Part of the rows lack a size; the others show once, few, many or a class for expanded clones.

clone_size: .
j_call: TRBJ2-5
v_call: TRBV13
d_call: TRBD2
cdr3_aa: CASSQASGGVETQYF
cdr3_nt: TGTGCCAGCTCCCAAGCTAGCGGGGGCGTGGAGACCCAGTACTTC

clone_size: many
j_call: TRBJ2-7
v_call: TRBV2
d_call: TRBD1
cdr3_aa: CASRDRGHEQYF
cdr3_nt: TGTGCCAGCCGGGACAGGGGCCACGAGCAGTACTTC

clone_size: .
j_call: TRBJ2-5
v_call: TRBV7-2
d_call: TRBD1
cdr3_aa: CASSARDRGGSSQYF
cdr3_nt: TGTGCCAGCAGCGCGAGGGACAGGGGGGGGTCGTCCCAGTACTTC

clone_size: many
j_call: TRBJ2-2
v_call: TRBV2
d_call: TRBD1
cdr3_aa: CASSDRGTGGELFF
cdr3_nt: TGTGCCAGCAGCGACAGGGGTACTGGCGGGGAGCTGTTTTTT

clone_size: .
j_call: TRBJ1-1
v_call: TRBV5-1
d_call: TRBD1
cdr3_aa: CASSPGTGGIHTEAFF
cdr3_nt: TGCGCCAGCAGCCCAGGGACAGGGGGTATTCACACTGAAGCTTTCTTT

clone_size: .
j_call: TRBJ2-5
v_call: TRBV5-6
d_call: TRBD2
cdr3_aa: CASSLLAGASETQYF
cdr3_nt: TGTGCCAGCAGCTTGTTAGCGGGGGCTAGCGAGACCCAGTACTTC

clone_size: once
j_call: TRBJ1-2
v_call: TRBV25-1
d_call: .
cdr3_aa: CAISARAGANYGYTF
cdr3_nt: TGTGCCATCAGTGCTAGAGCGGGGGCTAACTATGGCTACACCTTC

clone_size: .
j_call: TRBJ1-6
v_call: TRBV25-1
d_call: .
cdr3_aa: CATRDPEYNSPLHF
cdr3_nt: TGTGCCACCAGAGACCCGGAATATAATTCACCCCTCCACTTT

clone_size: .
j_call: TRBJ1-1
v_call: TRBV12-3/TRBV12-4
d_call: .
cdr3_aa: CASSLALSSEAFF
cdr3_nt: TGTGCCAGCAGTTTAGCGCTATCTTCTGAAGCTTTCTTT

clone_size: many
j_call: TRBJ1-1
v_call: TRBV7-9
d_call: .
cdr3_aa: CASSLEERNAFF
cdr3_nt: TGTGCCAGCAGCTTAGAGGAAAGGAATGCTTTCTTT

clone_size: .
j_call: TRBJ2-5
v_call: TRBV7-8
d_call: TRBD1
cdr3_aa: CASILLTGVETQYF
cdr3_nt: TGTGCCAGCATCCTCCTGACAGGGGTGGAGACCCAGTACTTC

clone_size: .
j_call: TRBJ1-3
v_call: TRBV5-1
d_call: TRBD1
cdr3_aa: CASSLVGQGSDTIYF
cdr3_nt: TGCGCCAGCAGCTTGGTGGGACAGGGATCGGACACCATATATTTT

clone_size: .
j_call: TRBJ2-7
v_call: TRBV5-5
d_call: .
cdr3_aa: CASSGIQVYSHEQYF
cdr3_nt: TGTGCCAGCAGCGGTATACAGGTGTACTCGCACGAGCAGTACTTC

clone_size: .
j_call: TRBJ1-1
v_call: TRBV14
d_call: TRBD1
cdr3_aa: CASSQDRGQALNEAFF
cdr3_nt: TGTGCCAGCAGCCAAGATCGGGGACAGGCGTTGAATGAAGCTTTCTTT

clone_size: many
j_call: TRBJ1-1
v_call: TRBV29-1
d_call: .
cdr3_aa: CSVERRGENTEAFF
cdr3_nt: TGCAGCGTTGAGAGGAGAGGGGAGAACACTGAAGCTTTCTTT

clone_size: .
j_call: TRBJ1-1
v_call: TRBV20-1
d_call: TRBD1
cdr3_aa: CSADPIRIGTVNTEAFF
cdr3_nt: TGCAGTGCTGATCCCATTCGTATTGGGACAGTGAACACTGAAGCTTTCTTT